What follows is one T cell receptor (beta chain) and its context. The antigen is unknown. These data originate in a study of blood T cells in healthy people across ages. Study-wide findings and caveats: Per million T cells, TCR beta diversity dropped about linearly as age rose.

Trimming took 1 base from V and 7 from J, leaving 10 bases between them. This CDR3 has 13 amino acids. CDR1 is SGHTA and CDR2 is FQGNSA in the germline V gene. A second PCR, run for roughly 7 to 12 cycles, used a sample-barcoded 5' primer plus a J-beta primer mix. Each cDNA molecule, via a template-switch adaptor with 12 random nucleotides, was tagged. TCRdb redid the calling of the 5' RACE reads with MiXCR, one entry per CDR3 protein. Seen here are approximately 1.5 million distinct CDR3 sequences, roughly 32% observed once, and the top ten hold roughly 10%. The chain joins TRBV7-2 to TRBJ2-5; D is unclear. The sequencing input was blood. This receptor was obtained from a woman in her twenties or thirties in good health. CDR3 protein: CASSLELIRTQYF. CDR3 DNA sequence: TGTGCCAGCAGCTTAGAGCTAATACGGACCCAGTACTTC.